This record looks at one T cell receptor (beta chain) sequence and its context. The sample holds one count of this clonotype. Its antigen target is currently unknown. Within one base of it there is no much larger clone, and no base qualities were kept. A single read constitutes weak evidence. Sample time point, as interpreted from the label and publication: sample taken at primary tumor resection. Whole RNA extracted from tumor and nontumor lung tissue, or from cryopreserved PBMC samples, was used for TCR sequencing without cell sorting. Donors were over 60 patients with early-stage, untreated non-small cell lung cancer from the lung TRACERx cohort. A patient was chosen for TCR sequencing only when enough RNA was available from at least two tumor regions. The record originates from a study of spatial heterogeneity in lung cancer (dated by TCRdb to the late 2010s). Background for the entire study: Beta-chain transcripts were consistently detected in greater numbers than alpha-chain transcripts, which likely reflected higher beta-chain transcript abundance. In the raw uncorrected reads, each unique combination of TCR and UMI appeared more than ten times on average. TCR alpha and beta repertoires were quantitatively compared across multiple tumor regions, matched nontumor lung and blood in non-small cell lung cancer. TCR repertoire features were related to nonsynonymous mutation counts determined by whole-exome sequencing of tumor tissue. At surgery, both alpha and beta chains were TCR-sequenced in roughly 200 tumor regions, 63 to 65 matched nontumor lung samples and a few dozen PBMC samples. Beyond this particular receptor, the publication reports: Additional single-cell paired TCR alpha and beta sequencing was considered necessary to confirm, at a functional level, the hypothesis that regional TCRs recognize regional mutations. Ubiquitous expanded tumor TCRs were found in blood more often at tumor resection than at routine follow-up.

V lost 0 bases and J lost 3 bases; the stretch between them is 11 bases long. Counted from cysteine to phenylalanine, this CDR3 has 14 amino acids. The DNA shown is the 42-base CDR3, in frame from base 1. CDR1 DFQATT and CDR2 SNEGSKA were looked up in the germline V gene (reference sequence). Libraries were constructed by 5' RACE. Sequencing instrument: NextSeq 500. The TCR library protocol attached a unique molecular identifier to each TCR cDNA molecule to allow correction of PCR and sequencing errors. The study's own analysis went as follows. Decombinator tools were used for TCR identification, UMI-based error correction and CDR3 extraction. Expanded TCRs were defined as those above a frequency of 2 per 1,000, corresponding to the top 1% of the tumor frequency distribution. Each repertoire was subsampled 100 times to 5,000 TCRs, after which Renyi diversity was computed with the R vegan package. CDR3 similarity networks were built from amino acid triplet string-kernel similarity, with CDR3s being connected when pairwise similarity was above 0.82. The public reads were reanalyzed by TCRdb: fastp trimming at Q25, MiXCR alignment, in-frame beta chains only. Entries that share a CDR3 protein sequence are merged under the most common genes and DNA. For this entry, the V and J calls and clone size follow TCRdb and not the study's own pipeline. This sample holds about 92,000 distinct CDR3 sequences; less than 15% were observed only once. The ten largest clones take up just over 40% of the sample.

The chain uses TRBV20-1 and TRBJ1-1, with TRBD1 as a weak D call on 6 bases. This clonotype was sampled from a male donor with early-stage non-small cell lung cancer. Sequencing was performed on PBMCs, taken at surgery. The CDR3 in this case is CSARDLGQYTEAFF. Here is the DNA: TGCAGTGCTAGAGATCTAGGACAGTACACTGAAGCTTTCTTT.